The clone carrying this TCR beta chain was seen a few times. TCRdb reprocessed the RACE reads via MiXCR and lists one record per CDR3 protein. The sample has some 170,000 distinct CDR3 sequences, about 22% seen once; the top ten hold 6% to 8%. This entry comes from a study of human T cells and chemical hapten exposure. The CDR3 has 10 residues. Trimming took 1 base from V and 6 from J, leaving 0 bases between them. CDR1 is SNHLY, CDR2 FYNNEI, per germline. Time point of the sample: patch test 1, 2 weeks after DPC sensitization. Treatment given: therapeutic diphenylcyclopropenone sensitization with weekly scalp DPC. Donation of samples came from alopecia patients who were 18 to 70 years old and suitable for DPC.

This chain links TRBV2 with TRBJ2-5; D gene ambiguous. The input for sequencing was whole blood, taken in connection with sensitization to the hapten diphenylcyclopropenone (DPC). The sequence derives from a woman aged 45-60 years with alopecia areata. Some clones in this sample may be carry-over from other donors' samples. The chain's CDR3 is CASSEETQYF. The CDR3 nucleotides read TGTGCCAGCAGTGAAGAGACCCAGTACTTC.